Listed below are T cell receptor beta chains from one sample, sequenced in a study of shared clonotypes between healthy human individuals. Some clones are missing from TCRdb's copy, which holds only in-frame ones; the method was immunoSEQ multiplex PCR. The data hold about 2.2 million clones, with about 92% observed a single time. Sequenced input: naive CD8+ T cells from PBMCs. The receptor source for this set is a man between 18 and 29 years old in good health. Some clones in this sample may be carry-over from other donors' samples. The CDR3 runs from the conserved cysteine through the conserved F or W. A D gene is named only where the DNA matches it firmly. Rows may omit the clone size; those that give it use once, few, many or a size class.

clone size	D gene	V gene	J gene	CDR3 protein	CDR3 DNA
NA	TRBD2	TRBV28	TRBJ2-4	CASSEPGLAGAGLAKNIQYF	TGTGCCAGCAGTGAACCGGGACTAGCGGGAGCGGGCCTAGCCAAAAACATTCAGTACTTC
NA	NA	TRBV19	TRBJ2-5	CASSSWTSQETQYF	TGTGCCAGTAGTTCCTGGACCTCACAAGAGACCCAGTACTTC
NA	TRBD1	TRBV12-5	TRBJ2-1	CASGRDRVNEQFF	TGTGCTAGTGGTCGGGACAGGGTGAATGAGCAGTTCTTC
NA	TRBD1	TRBV28	TRBJ2-2	CATRQGGNTGELFF	TGTGCCACCAGACAGGGGGGAAACACCGGGGAGCTGTTTTTT
NA	TRBD1	TRBV27	TRBJ2-7	CASSGQGATHEQYF	TGTGCCAGCAGCGGACAGGGGGCCACCCACGAGCAGTACTTC
once	TRBD2	TRBV4-3	TRBJ2-5	CASSGLAGFGETQYF	TGCGCCAGCAGCGGACTAGCGGGATTCGGAGAGACCCAGTACTTC
NA	TRBD1	TRBV13	TRBJ2-1	CASSLTGARDEQFF	TGTGCCAGCAGCCTGACAGGGGCTCGGGATGAGCAGTTCTTC
few	NA	TRBV19	TRBJ1-1	CASSQPSTGTEAFF	TGTGCCAGTAGCCAGCCTTCCACGGGAACTGAAGCTTTCTTT
NA	NA	TRBV19	TRBJ1-2	CASSIWYLGNSVYGYTF	TGTGCCAGTAGTATTTGGTACTTGGGCAACTCGGTCTATGGCTACACCTTC
NA	NA	TRBV27	TRBJ2-6	CASRYSGANVLTF	TGTGCCAGCAGATACTCTGGGGCCAACGTCCTGACTTTC
NA	NA	TRBV7-9	TRBJ2-7	CASSLSQGRSYEQYF	TGTGCCAGCAGCTTAAGCCAGGGCAGGTCCTACGAGCAGTACTTC
NA	TRBD1	TRBV6-1	TRBJ2-1	CASSEKDRVINEQFF	TGTGCCAGCAGTGAAAAGGACAGGGTAATAAATGAGCAGTTCTTC
NA	TRBD2	TRBV7-2	TRBJ2-2	CASSSGLAGGTVAGELFF	TGTGCCAGCAGCTCAGGGCTAGCGGGAGGGACCGTAGCCGGGGAGCTGTTTTTT
NA	TRBD1	TRBV18	TRBJ2-7	CASSPPETGFYEQYF	TGTGCCAGCTCACCACCAGAGACAGGGTTCTACGAGCAGTACTTC
NA	TRBD2	TRBV4-3	TRBJ2-7	CASSQDALAVNYEQYF	TGCGCCAGCAGCCAAGATGCACTAGCGGTTAACTACGAGCAGTACTTC
NA	TRBD1	TRBV7-6	TRBJ2-2	CASSVDRGPGELFF	TGTGCCAGCAGCGTCGACAGGGGTCCGGGGGAGCTGTTTTTT